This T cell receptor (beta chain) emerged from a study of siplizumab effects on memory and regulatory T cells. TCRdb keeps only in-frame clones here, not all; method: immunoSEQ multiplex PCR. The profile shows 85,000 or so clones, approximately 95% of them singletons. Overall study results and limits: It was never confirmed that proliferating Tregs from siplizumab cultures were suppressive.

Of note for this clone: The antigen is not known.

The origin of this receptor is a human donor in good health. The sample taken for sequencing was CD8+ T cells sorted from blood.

CDR3 amino acids: CASSVGASGSYEQYF. The CDR3 DNA sequence: TGTGCCAGCAGCGTAGGGGCTAGCGGTTCCTACGAGCAGTACTTC. V and J are TRBV9 and TRBJ2-7; 7 bases align to TRBD2. This CDR3 has 15 residues. The trim removed 0 bases at V and 1 base at J, leaving 4 bases unmatched. Germline V gene lookup returns CDR1 SGDLS and CDR2 YYNGEE.